Listed below are T cell receptor beta chains from one sample, sequenced in a study of cytomegalovirus exposure and HLA in healthy donors. The assay was immunoSEQ multiplex PCR, and TCRdb's table has in-frame clones only and misses some. This table has about 91,000 clones, less than 70% appearing once. The sequencing sample was made of PBMCs. The receptor source for this set is a human donor in good health. Each CDR3 is given without its conserved first and last residue.

V	J	CDR3
TRBV5-1	TRBJ2-3	ASKGGGGSDTQY
TRBV4-3	TRBJ2-2	ASSPEGDTGELF
TRBV7-8	TRBJ1-2	ASSLDWRYGYT
TRBV7-3	TRBJ2-7	ASSTSGGVYEQY
TRBV6-5	TRBJ2-7	ASTDPGQGINEQY
TRBV5-6	TRBJ2-7	ASSLGRRGNYEQY
TRBV5-4	TRBJ2-3	ASSHTGASPTDTQY
TRBV19	TRBJ1-5	ASSMRGQGMGNQPQH
TRBV11-1	TRBJ2-3	ASSPRTSRTDTQY
TRBV7-9	TRBJ2-7	ASSTDRGSGYEQY
TRBV20-1	TRBJ1-1	SARGGQAAF
TRBV5-1	TRBJ2-2	ASSEGAARTGELF
TRBV5-1	TRBJ2-7	ASRRGQGGGYEQY
TRBV14	TRBJ1-2	ASSQQRSGTPYGYT
TRBV18	TRBJ2-3	ASSQLAGAVDTQY
TRBV2	TRBJ2-7	ASSYEASHEQY
TRBV29-1	TRBJ2-5	SVARDRRQETQY